Below, 5 T cell receptor beta chains from the same sample are listed, as sequenced in a study of blood T cell repertoires in COVID-19. Here immunoSEQ multiplex PCR was the method, and the copy in TCRdb shows in-frame clones only, minus some. The profile covers about 270,000 clones, with around 89% appearing a single time and 2.5% to 3.5% taken by the ten largest. The sample consisted of PBMCs or T cells enriched from blood (not recorded which). The source is a woman in her forties or fifties who had recovered from COVID-19.

The genes are TRBV23-1 and TRBJ2-7, with 10 nucleotides matching TRBD1. TRBV23-1 is placed among ORFs of uncertain function. This CDR3 has 18 residues. V shed 3 bases, J shed 6 bases, and the junction held 17 bases outside the gene matches. CDR3 region: CASSHPGPEDRGRLEQYF. The CDR3 DNA reads TGCGCCAGCAGTCACCCGGGGCCGGAAGACAGGGGGCGTCTCGAGCAGTACTTC.

This chain links TRBV4-2 with TRBJ1-3; 9 nucleotides line up with TRBD1. V lost 1 base to trimming and J lost 7 bases; unmatched junction nucleotides: 8. Germline CDR1 and CDR2: LGHNA and YNFKEQ. The CDR3 is made up of 16 amino acids. The CDR3 region has the DNA TGTGCCAGCAGCCAAGCCGGGACAGGGTTTGGTAACACCATATATTTT. Translating it yields CASSQAGTGFGNTIYF.

The chain is built from TRBV5-5 and TRBJ1-1; D is uncertain. The CDR3 runs 14 residues. The germline V gene has CDR1 SGHKS and CDR2 YYEKEE (reference sequence). Trimming removed 4 bases from V and 4 bases from J, with 14 bases in between. CDR3: CASSRLTVGTEAFF. In DNA, the CDR3 is TGTGCCAGCAGCCGTCTTACAGTCGGCACTGAAGCTTTCTTT. Filled out from reference TRBV5-5 and TRBJ1-1, the complete variable domain reads DAGVTQSPTHLIKTRGQQVTLRCSPISGHKSVSWYQQVLGQGPQFIFQYYEKEERGRGNFPDRFSARQFPNYSSELNVNALLLGDSALYLCASSRLTVGTEAFFGQGTRLTVV.

This chain uses TRBV27 with TRBJ1-2; possibly TRBD1 for D (6 bases). CDR3 size: 12 residues. Deletions cut 5 bases from V and 7 bases from J, with 11 bases between. Looked up from germline, CDR1 is MNHEY and CDR2 is SMNVEV (reference sequence). CDR3 nucleotide sequence: TGTGCCAGCAGTGGGGAGGGGGGTGGCTACACCTTC. Its protein is CASSGEGGGYTF.

This sequence joins TRBV7-2 and TRBJ1-5, with a tentative D call TRBD1 (5 bases). Trimming pared 1 base from V and 2 bases from J, leaving 6 bases between. CDR1 is SGHTA, CDR2 FQGNSA, per germline. This CDR3 has 14 residues. CDR3 in DNA: TGTGCCAGCAGCTTAGAACAGGGCAATCAGCCCCAGCATTTT. Translation: CASSLEQGNQPQHF.